A selection of T cell receptor beta chains follows, all from one sample in a study of T cell responses to AZD1222 COVID-19 vaccine. Assay: immunoSEQ multiplex PCR; the TCRdb copy retains only in-frame clones and omits some. The table shows some 150,000 clones, with more than 85% occurring only once. Sequenced material: peripheral blood, taken on day 0 of AZD1222 vaccination. The receptors come from an adult in good health. The CDR3 runs from the conserved cysteine through the conserved F or W. A D gene is named only where the DNA matches it firmly. The size entry is marked missing in some rows and otherwise reads once, few, many or a size class.

J: TRBJ2-3; D: .; V: TRBV7-6; size: .; DNA: TGTGCCAGCAGCTTAGGGGGCCTAGGCAGCACAGATACGCAGTATTTT; CDR3: CASSLGGLGSTDTQYF
J: TRBJ1-4; D: .; V: TRBV6-1; size: .; DNA: TGTGCCAGCAGTGAGTCAGGTGAAAAACTGTTTTTT; CDR3: CASSESGEKLFF
J: TRBJ2-2; D: TRBD1; V: TRBV12-5; size: .; DNA: TGTGCTAGTGGTTCGACAGGGCGGGAGCTGTTTTTT; CDR3: CASGSTGRELFF
J: TRBJ2-2; D: TRBD1; V: TRBV27; size: .; DNA: TGTGCCAGCAGTTCCGGGACAGGGGGAACCGGGGAGCTGTTTTTT; CDR3: CASSSGTGGTGELFF
J: TRBJ1-2; D: .; V: TRBV5-1; size: .; DNA: TGCGCCAGCGGCAGGGGAGACTATGGCTACACCTTC; CDR3: CASGRGDYGYTF
J: TRBJ1-3; D: .; V: TRBV5-5; size: .; DNA: TGTGCCAGCAGCCCAGGGATCTCTGGAAACACCATATATTTT; CDR3: CASSPGISGNTIYF
J: TRBJ2-1; D: TRBD2; V: TRBV7-2; size: once; DNA: TGTGCCAGCAGCTTAGGTATTAGCGGGGGGCACAATGAGCAGTTCTTC; CDR3: CASSLGISGGHNEQFF
J: TRBJ2-2; D: TRBD1; V: TRBV2; size: .; DNA: TGTGCCAGCAAACTTGACAGGGGGGGCCCCGGGGAGCTGTTTTTT; CDR3: CASKLDRGGPGELFF
J: TRBJ1-2; D: TRBD1; V: TRBV19; size: .; DNA: TGTGCCAGTAGCCCACAGGGGAAGGAGTTCTATGGCTACACCTTC; CDR3: CASSPQGKEFYGYTF
J: TRBJ1-3; D: .; V: TRBV7-2; size: .; DNA: TGTGCCAGCAGCTCTTCGTGGAGTGGAAACACCATATATTTT; CDR3: CASSSSWSGNTIYF
J: TRBJ1-5; D: .; V: TRBV6-6; size: .; DNA: TGTGCCAGCAGTTACTCGGCAGCTAATCAGCCCCAGCATTTT; CDR3: CASSYSAANQPQHF
J: TRBJ2-3; D: TRBD2; V: TRBV7-2; size: few; DNA: TGTGCCAGCAGCTTAGACATACGGGGGGGCTTGCCCGATACGCAGTATTTT; CDR3: CASSLDIRGGLPDTQYF
J: TRBJ1-1; D: .; V: TRBV3-1/TRBV3-2; size: .; DNA: TGTGCCAGCAGCCAAGATCCAGACACTGAAGCTTTCTTT; CDR3: CASSQDPDTEAFF
J: TRBJ1-5; D: .; V: TRBV6-1; size: .; DNA: TGTGCCAGCAGTGAATTGTGGCAGCCCCAGCATTTT; CDR3: CASSELWQPQHF
J: TRBJ2-1; D: .; V: TRBV7-3; size: .; DNA: TGTGCCAGCAGCTTTACGGGAGACTCCTACAATGAGCAGTTCTTC; CDR3: CASSFTGDSYNEQFF
J: TRBJ2-2; D: .; V: TRBV7-9; size: .; DNA: TGTGCCAGCAGGGAGGGAGGCACCGGGGAGCTGTTTTTT; CDR3: CASREGGTGELFF
J: TRBJ1-1; D: .; V: TRBV6-6; size: .; DNA: TGTGCCAGCAGTTACTCCGGGCGGGAAGCTTTCTTT; CDR3: CASSYSGREAFF
J: TRBJ1-5; D: .; V: TRBV27; size: .; DNA: TGTGCCAGCAGTTTAGCAGGGTTGGCACAGCCCCAGCATTTT; CDR3: CASSLAGLAQPQHF
J: TRBJ2-3; D: TRBD2; V: TRBV6-4; size: .; DNA: TGTGCCAGCAGTGACTCGGCGGGGGGGCCCCTAGATACGCAGTATTTT; CDR3: CASSDSAGGPLDTQYF
J: TRBJ1-4; D: .; V: TRBV10-3; size: .; DNA: TGTGCCATCAGCCGACAGGAGAATAATGAAAAACTGTTTTTT; CDR3: CAISRQENNEKLFF
J: TRBJ1-1; D: .; V: TRBV2; size: .; DNA: TGTGCCAGCAGCAGCCGGGGCACTGAAGCTTTCTTT; CDR3: CASSSRGTEAFF
J: TRBJ2-1; D: .; V: TRBV18; size: .; DNA: TGTGCCAGCTCACCACCAGGGGACGGTATAAACAATGAGCAGTTCTTC; CDR3: CASSPPGDGINNEQFF
J: TRBJ2-7; D: .; V: TRBV7-8; size: .; DNA: TGTGCCAGCAGCTTAGGTCTGGTCTACGAGCAGTACTTC; CDR3: CASSLGLVYEQYF
J: TRBJ2-5; D: .; V: TRBV2; size: .; DNA: TGTGCCAGCAGTGCGCGGTGGGAGACCCAGTACTTC; CDR3: CASSARWETQYF
J: TRBJ2-7; D: TRBD1; V: TRBV2; size: .; DNA: TGTGCCAGCAGTGAAGAGGTCCCCGGGACAGGGGCCTACGAGCAGTACTTC; CDR3: CASSEEVPGTGAYEQYF
J: TRBJ2-2; D: TRBD1; V: TRBV11-1; size: once; DNA: TGTGCCAGCAGCTTAGGGACAGGCGTACGGAATTTT; CDR3: CASSLGTGVRNF
J: TRBJ1-3; D: .; V: TRBV30; size: .; DNA: TGTGCCTGGGGGCTATCAGGAAACACCATATATTTT; CDR3: CAWGLSGNTIYF
J: TRBJ2-1; D: .; V: TRBV2; size: once; DNA: TGTGCCAGCACCCGAGGGGGAGCTTACAATGAGCAGTTCTTC; CDR3: CASTRGGAYNEQFF
J: TRBJ1-4; D: .; V: TRBV18; size: .; DNA: TGTGCCAGCTCACCACGGCAGGAGGAAAAACTGTTTTTT; CDR3: CASSPRQEEKLFF
J: TRBJ2-1; D: .; V: TRBV27; size: .; DNA: TGTGCCAGCAGCAGAAGCTCCTACAATGAGCAGTTCTTC; CDR3: CASSRSSYNEQFF
J: TRBJ1-1; D: .; V: TRBV7-2; size: .; DNA: TGTGCCAGCAGCCTCGAGGGCAGGGCAATCTCTGAAGCTTTCTTT; CDR3: CASSLEGRAISEAFF
J: TRBJ1-6; D: .; V: TRBV5-6; size: .; DNA: TGTGCCAGCGCGAGAGGGGTGGATTCACCCCTCCACTTT; CDR3: CASARGVDSPLHF
J: TRBJ2-5; D: .; V: TRBV11-3; size: .; DNA: TGTGCCAGCAGCTTACAGGGTGCGCCCCAAGAGACCCAGTACTTC; CDR3: CASSLQGAPQETQYF
J: TRBJ1-4; D: TRBD1; V: TRBV7-9; size: .; DNA: TGTGCCAGCAGCTTAGCCGGGACAGGGGGCGAAAAACTGTTTTTT; CDR3: CASSLAGTGGEKLFF
J: TRBJ2-5; D: .; V: TRBV6-5; size: .; DNA: TGTGCCAGCAGTTACACCAGGGTAGCGTACGGGACCCAGTACTTC; CDR3: CASSYTRVAYGTQYF
J: TRBJ1-1; D: .; V: TRBV5-1; size: .; DNA: TGCGCCAGCAGCTTGGAGGGTTCTGAAGCTTTCTTT; CDR3: CASSLEGSEAFF
J: TRBJ1-2; D: .; V: TRBV10-2; size: .; DNA: TGCGCCAGCGGAGAAAACTATGGCTACACCTTC; CDR3: CASGENYGYTF
J: TRBJ2-1; D: TRBD1; V: TRBV6-5; size: .; DNA: TGTGCCAGCAGTAACGGACAGGACTCCTACAATGAGCAGTTCTTC; CDR3: CASSNGQDSYNEQFF
J: TRBJ1-1; D: TRBD1; V: TRBV10-3; size: .; DNA: TGTGCCATCAGTGAGTCCGACAGGGGGAGCACTGAAGCTTTCTTT; CDR3: CAISESDRGSTEAFF
J: TRBJ2-3; D: .; V: TRBV5-1; size: .; DNA: TGCGCCAGCAGCCGCGAAGGGCCGGGAACGGGGGCAGATACGCAGTATTTT; CDR3: CASSREGPGTGADTQYF
J: TRBJ1-2; D: TRBD1; V: TRBV7-9; size: .; DNA: TGTGCCAGCAGCTTAGGGGTGGGACAGAACGGCTACACCTTC; CDR3: CASSLGVGQNGYTF
J: TRBJ1-1; D: .; V: TRBV7-3; size: .; DNA: TGTGCCAGCAGCTCGGGACGGGGGAGGACCACTGAAGCTTTCTTT; CDR3: CASSSGRGRTTEAFF
J: TRBJ1-3; D: TRBD1; V: TRBV2; size: .; DNA: TGTGCCAGCAGAGTGGGGGGGGACAGTGGAAACACCATATATTTT; CDR3: CASRVGGDSGNTIYF
J: TRBJ1-4; D: .; V: TRBV4-1; size: once; DNA: TGCGCCAGCAGCCAACGGGCCTTAAATGAAAAACTGTTTTTT; CDR3: CASSQRALNEKLFF
J: TRBJ1-1; D: .; V: TRBV7-2; size: .; DNA: TGTGCCAGCAGCTTCCGAACGGGGAACACTGAAGCTTTCTTT; CDR3: CASSFRTGNTEAFF
J: TRBJ2-7; D: TRBD1; V: TRBV7-9; size: few; DNA: TGTGCCAGCAGTCCGACAGGGGGAGCCTACGAGCAGTACTTC; CDR3: CASSPTGGAYEQYF
J: TRBJ1-1; D: .; V: TRBV27; size: .; DNA: TGTGCCAGCAGTCCGGGGCTAGGAATGAGGGACACTGAAGCTTTCTTT; CDR3: CASSPGLGMRDTEAFF
J: TRBJ1-6; D: TRBD1; V: TRBV5-6; size: .; DNA: TGTGCCAGCAGCTCGGGACAGATGGGGGCCTATAATTCACCCCTCCACTTT; CDR3: CASSSGQMGAYNSPLHF
J: TRBJ2-1; D: TRBD1; V: TRBV5-6; size: .; DNA: TGTGCCAGCAGCTTGGGGACAGGGGAGCAGTTCTTC; CDR3: CASSLGTGEQFF
J: TRBJ2-2; D: TRBD1; V: TRBV5-1; size: .; DNA: TGCGCCAGCAGTTTTATACAGGGGGCCGACACCGGGGAGCTGTTTTTT; CDR3: CASSFIQGADTGELFF
J: TRBJ1-2; D: TRBD1; V: TRBV7-9; size: once; DNA: TGTGCCAGCAGCCGCGGACAGGGGGCGGGCTATGGCTACACCTTC; CDR3: CASSRGQGAGYGYTF